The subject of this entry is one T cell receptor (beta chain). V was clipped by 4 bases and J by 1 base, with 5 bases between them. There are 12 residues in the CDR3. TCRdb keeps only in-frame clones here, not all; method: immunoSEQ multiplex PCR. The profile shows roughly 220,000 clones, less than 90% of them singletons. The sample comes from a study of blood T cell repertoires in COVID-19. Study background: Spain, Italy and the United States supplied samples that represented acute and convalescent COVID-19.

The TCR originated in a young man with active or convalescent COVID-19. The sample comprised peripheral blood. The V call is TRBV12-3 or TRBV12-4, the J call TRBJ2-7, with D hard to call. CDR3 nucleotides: TGTGCCAGCAGTTCCTTATCCTACGAGCAGTACTTC. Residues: CASSSLSYEQYF.